Listed here are 21 T cell receptor beta chains from one sample, sequenced in a study of T cell responses to AZD1222 COVID-19 vaccine. Data came from immunoSEQ multiplex PCR; TCRdb stores just in-frame clones and leaves some out. The sample includes roughly 150,000 clones, approximately 91% of them seen just once. The starting material was peripheral blood, obtained 28 days after the second AZD1222 dose. These receptors all stem from an adult who received the AZD1222 COVID-19 vaccine.

The chain combines TRBV4-1 with TRBJ2-1, with 7 bases aligning to TRBD2. The trim removed 1 base at V and 8 bases at J, leaving 14 bases unmatched. This CDR3 is 17 amino acids long. Germline CDR1 is MGHRA and CDR2 is YSYEKL. Here the CDR3 reads CASSQGTKTSGADEQFF. Written as DNA, the CDR3 is TGCGCCAGCAGCCAAGGGACGAAGACGAGCGGGGCGGATGAGCAGTTCTTC.

For the CDR3, the DNA is TGCGCCAGCAGCCTTGGGACCATGGAAAACACCATATATTTT. Translated, it gives CASSLGTMENTIYF. The chain joins TRBV5-1 to TRBJ1-3, with D perhaps TRBD1 (5 bases). CDR3 length: 14 amino acids. V gave up 4 bases and J gave up 6 bases, with 14 bases separating them. The germline CDR1 and CDR2 sequences are SGHRS and YFSETQ.

The V gene is TRBV5-1, the J gene TRBJ1-2, with D possibly TRBD1 on 6 matching bases. Germline CDR1 reads SGHRS; CDR2 reads YFSETQ. Trimming pared 4 bases from V and 2 bases from J, leaving 12 bases between. The CDR3 covers 14 residues. The CDR3 DNA sequence: TGCGCCAGCAGCCATTCCGGACAGAACTATGGCTACACCTTC. Its protein product is CASSHSGQNYGYTF.

This chain uses TRBV15 with TRBJ2-7; TRBD2 aligns across 8 bases. The CDR3 sequence is 15 residues long. CDR1 is LNHNV and CDR2 is YYDKDF in the germline V gene (reference sequence). With V trimmed by 5 bases and J by 3 bases, 9 bases remained unmatched. The CDR3 nucleotides read TGTGCCACCAGCTCAACCAGGACTAGCCGCTACGAGCAGTACTTC. Translated, it gives CATSSTRTSRYEQYF.

The chain links TRBV9 to TRBJ1-1; D is ambiguous. CDR3 size: 13 residues. Germline assignment: CDR1 SGDLS and CDR2 YYNGEE. Trimming removed 1 base at V and 5 bases at J, with 9 bases between. CDR3 DNA: TGTGCCAGCAGCGTACAGGTGGGGACTGAAGCTTTCTTT. It is translated as CASSVQVGTEAFF. The full variable domain, with the rest looked up from reference TRBV9 and TRBJ1-1, is DSGVTQTPKHLITATGQRVTLRCSPRSGDLSVYWYQQSLDQGLQFLIQYYNGEERAKGNILERFSAQQFPDLHSELNLSSLELGDSALYFCASSVQVGTEAFFGQGTRLTVV.

The chain combines TRBV7-2 with TRBJ1-2; 9 bases are shared with TRBD1. Germline V gene sequence: CDR1 SGHTA, CDR2 FQGNSA. The trim removed 5 bases at V and 7 bases at J, leaving 11 bases unmatched. The CDR3 runs 15 residues. As DNA, the CDR3 is TGTGCCAGCAGCGCGTTACAGGGGGCGGGAGCTGGCTACACCTTC. Its translation is CASSALQGAGAGYTF.

This clone was detected only once. The genes are TRBV5-1 and TRBJ1-5; D may be TRBD1 (5 bases). The CDR3 is 14 amino acids. CDR1 and CDR2 from the germline V gene are SGHRS and YFSETQ. Trimming took off 0 bases at V and 3 bases at J, with 7 bases between the two ends. The CDR3 spells CASSLAGANQPQHF. The DNA of the CDR3 is TGCGCCAGCAGCTTGGCTGGGGCCAATCAGCCCCAGCATTTT.

The chain combines TRBV21-1 with TRBJ2-1; the table's D gene call, TRBD1, was not cross checked with the DNA. TRBV21-1 is marked as a pseudogene. CDR3 size: 16 residues. The CDR3 bases are TGTGCCAGCAGCAAAGCCCGGGACAGGGGATACAATGAGCAGTTCTTC. Protein sequence: CASSKARDRGYNEQFF.

The chain joins TRBV5-5 to TRBJ2-1, with D possibly being TRBD1 or TRBD2 (5 bases each). Germline values: CDR1 SGHKS, CDR2 YYEKEE (reference sequence). The CDR3 extends over 16 amino acids. The V and J ends lost 4 bases and 0 bases respectively, with 14 bases between them. The CDR3 spells CASSLGGGSSYNEQFF. The CDR3 nucleotides are TGTGCCAGCAGCCTAGGTGGGGGATCCTCCTACAATGAGCAGTTCTTC.

The chain combines TRBV7-6 with TRBJ2-2, with D maybe TRBD2 (7 bases). The CDR3 covers 15 residues. Looked up from germline, CDR1 is SGHVS and CDR2 is FNYEAQ. With 5 bases removed from V and 9 bases from J, the gap between germline ends came to 19 bases. CDR3 sequence: CASSLVEGGSRELFF. CDR3 nucleotides: TGTGCCAGCAGCCTGGTTGAGGGGGGGTCAAGGGAGCTGTTTTTT. The entire variable domain, with the rest obtained from reference TRBV7-6 and TRBJ2-2, is as follows: GAGVSQSPRYKVTKRGQDVALRCDPISGHVSLYWYRQALGQGPEFLTYFNYEAQQDKSGLPNDRFSAERPEGSISTLTIQRTEQRDSAMYRCASSLVEGGSRELFFGEGSRLTVL.

V and J are TRBV4-3 and TRBJ2-1, with 9 positions matching TRBD2. The V and J ends lost 1 base and 9 bases, in that order; junction bases with no gene match: 7. CDR3 length: 15 amino acids. Germline V gives CDR1 LGHNA, CDR2 YSLEER. The CDR3: CASSQVGGGAGEQFF. The CDR3 DNA is TGCGCCAGCAGCCAAGTTGGCGGGGGGGCGGGTGAGCAGTTCTTC.

The chain links TRBV6-5 to TRBJ2-7, with 8 bases identical to TRBD1. V lost 0 bases, J lost 4 bases, and 2 bases stayed unmatched. CDR1 and CDR2 from the germline V gene are MNHEY and SVGAGI. There are 14 residues in the CDR3. Here the CDR3 reads CASSYSGTGYEQYF. CDR3 in DNA: TGTGCCAGCAGTTACTCAGGGACAGGATACGAGCAGTACTTC.

The chain joins TRBV19 to TRBJ2-3; 10 nucleotides line up with TRBD2. CDR1 LNHDA and CDR2 SQIVND come from the germline V gene (reference sequence). The ends lost 5 bases at V and 5 bases at J; junction bases unmatched: 10. The length of the CDR3 is 16 residues. This chain's CDR3 is CASSRIQREGQDTQYF. The DNA for the CDR3 is TGTGCCAGTAGTCGTATCCAGCGGGAGGGCCAAGATACGCAGTATTTT.

The table lists this clone with a count of one. The CDR3 DNA sequence: TGTGCCAGCAGTCCCACGCGGGACAGGGGGCTGGTAAAACTGTTTTTT. It yields the protein CASSPTRDRGLVKLFF. This chain uses TRBV27 with TRBJ1-4; TRBD1 matches 12 bases. The J segment lost 10 bases and the V segment lost 5 bases, leaving 11 bases of the junction unmatched. Germline CDR1 MNHEY, CDR2 SMNVEV (reference sequence). CDR3 length equals 16 residues. The entire variable domain, with the rest obtained from reference TRBV27 and TRBJ1-4, is as follows: EAQVTQNPRYLITVTGKKLTVTCSQNMNHEYMSWYRQDPGLGLRQIYYSMNVEVTDKGDVPEGYKVSRKEKRNFPLILESPSPNQTSLYFCASSPTRDRGLVKLFFGSGTQLSVL.

The J gene is TRBJ2-7, the V gene TRBV19; 8 bases fit TRBD2. Germline V gene data show CDR1 as LNHDA and CDR2 as SQIVND (reference sequence). The J segment lost 6 bases and the V segment lost 5 bases, leaving 9 bases of the junction unmatched. The CDR3 runs to 14 residues. For the CDR3, the DNA is TGTGCCAGTAGTTTCCGTCTAGCGGGTGGCGAGCAGTACTTC. This codes for CASSFRLAGGEQYF. Complete variable domain (other parts from reference TRBV19 and TRBJ2-7): DGGITQSPKYLFRKEGQNVTLSCEQNLNHDAMYWYRQDPGQGLRLIYYSQIVNDFQKGDIAEGYSVSREKKESFPLTVTSAQKNPTAFYLCASSFRLAGGEQYFGPGTRLTVT.

The chain combines TRBV6-5 with TRBJ2-7; either TRBD1 or TRBD2 may fit D (5 bases each). With 6 bases removed from V and 1 base from J, the gap between germline ends came to 16 bases. Germline V gene data show CDR1 as MNHEY and CDR2 as SVGAGI. This CDR3 has 15 residues. CDR3 protein: CASRLSGTESYEQYF. CDR3 DNA: TGTGCCAGCAGATTATCCGGGACGGAATCCTACGAGCAGTACTTC.

In DNA, the CDR3 is TGTGCCAGCAGCTGGACACTGCAAGAGACCCAGTACTTC. This encodes CASSWTLQETQYF. The gene calls are TRBV7-2 and TRBJ2-5, with D possibly matching TRBD1 (5 bases). Between the trimmed V and J ends, which lost 4 bases and 2 bases, there was a span of 8 bases. Germline V lookup: CDR1 SGHTA, CDR2 FQGNSA. The CDR3 is made up of 13 amino acids.

This chain connects TRBV4-2 to TRBJ1-6; perhaps TRBD1 as D (6 bases). V lost 4 bases to trimming and J lost 0 bases, with 16 bases between them. CDR3 size: 18 residues. CDR1 is LGHNA and CDR2 is YNFKEQ in the germline V gene. CDR3 amino acids: CASSPEAGATSYNSPLHF. CDR3 nucleotides: TGTGCCAGCAGCCCAGAGGCGGGGGCGACCTCCTATAATTCACCCCTCCACTTT.

V is TRBV18 and J is TRBJ1-2; 9 positions agree with TRBD1. The CDR3 loop spans 14 amino acids. J was trimmed by 2 bases and V by 5 bases; bases with no gene match: 3. Germline loops: CDR1 KGHSH, CDR2 LQKENI. The CDR3 nucleotides read TGTGCCAGCTCAGACAGGGGGGCGAACTATGGCTACACCTTC. It translates to CASSDRGANYGYTF.

This clone was seen only once. The chain joins TRBV5-4 to TRBJ2-5; TRBD2 agrees at 8 bases. This CDR3 has 15 amino acids. Germline loops: CDR1 SGHNT, CDR2 YYREEE (reference sequence). Trimming took 0 bases from V and 4 from J; bases not matched to a gene: 5. The CDR3 region is CASSLVVSGIETQYF. The CDR3 DNA follows: TGTGCCAGCAGCTTGGTGGTTAGCGGGATAGAGACCCAGTACTTC. Variable domain in full (rest from reference TRBV5-4 and TRBJ2-5): ETGVTQSPTHLIKTRGQQVTLRCSSQSGHNTVSWYQQALGQGPQFIFQYYREEENGRGNFPPRFSGLQFPNYSSELNVNALELDDSALYLCASSLVVSGIETQYFGPGTRLLVL.

This chain connects TRBV6-1 to TRBJ2-7; maybe TRBD1 (6 bases). The CDR3 spans 15 residues. Germline assignment: CDR1 MNHNS and CDR2 SASEGT. V was clipped by 2 bases and J by 4 bases, with 15 bases between them. The CDR3 loop reads CASSENPGDLYEQYF. CDR3 nucleotides: TGTGCCAGCAGTGAAAACCCAGGGGATCTATACGAGCAGTACTTC.